Listed below are T cell receptor beta chains from one sample, sequenced in a study of OX40 agonist ivuxolimab in advanced cancers. The table came from immunoSEQ multiplex PCR; TCRdb's copy has only in-frame clones and leaves some out. The sample consists of about 20,000 clones, 88% of them appearing once. Sequences were derived from CD4+ or CD8+ T cells sorted from blood, sampled in a trial of the OX40 agonist ivuxolimab. These receptors were taken from an adult with an advanced solid tumor such as melanoma, head and neck, liver or kidney cancer. Each CDR3 is given with its conserved first and last residue. A D gene is named only where the DNA matches it firmly. Clone size appears in some rows only: once, few, many, or a class for an expanded clone.

>.|.|TRBJ2-5|TRBV7-9
TGTGCCAGCAGCTTTAGCGAGGGTGAGACCCAGTACTTC
CASSFSEGETQYF
>.|.|TRBJ1-5|TRBV28
TGTGCCAGCAGCATCACCTGGGATCAGCCCCAGCATTTT
CASSITWDQPQHF
>few|.|TRBJ1-5|TRBV19
TGTGCCAGTAGTATAGTGCCATACGACAATCAGCCCCAGCATTTT
CASSIVPYDNQPQHF
>.|TRBD1|TRBJ1-5|TRBV27
TGTGCCAGCAGTTTACTCGGACAGGGAGCTCAGCCCCAGCATTTT
CASSLLGQGAQPQHF
>.|.|TRBJ2-7|TRBV6-5
TGTGCCAGCAGTAGTGGCAGGCTGTACGAGCAGTACTTC
CASSSGRLYEQYF
>.|TRBD2|TRBJ2-7|TRBV4-1
TGCGCCAGCAGCCAAGACGGGGCCGGGAGGGGTTCCTACGAGCAGTACTTC
CASSQDGAGRGSYEQYF
>.|.|TRBJ2-2|TRBV4-1
TGCGCCAGCAGCCAAGTCTCAGGGAGCACCGGGGAGCTGTTTTTT
CASSQVSGSTGELFF
>.|.|TRBJ1-4|TRBV6-6
TGTGCCAGCACGGACCCGCGAGGGGCAACTAATGAAAAACTGTTTTTT
CASTDPRGATNEKLFF
>.|TRBD1|TRBJ2-1|TRBV2
TGTGCCAGCAGGGAGGGGACAGGGGGTTACAATGAGCAGTTCTTC
CASREGTGGYNEQFF
>.|.|TRBJ1-1|TRBV27
TGTGCCAGCAGTTTAGCCACGAACACTGAAGCTTTCTTT
CASSLATNTEAFF
>.|TRBD2|TRBJ2-2|TRBV9
TGTGCCAGCAGCGTAGCTCCTAGCGGGGCCACCGGGGAGCTGTTTTTT
CASSVAPSGATGELFF
>once|.|TRBJ2-2|TRBV29-1
TGCAGCGTTCTGGCGGGACCCACCGGGGAGCTGTTTTTT
CSVLAGPTGELFF
>.|.|TRBJ2-3|TRBV7-9
TGTGCCAGCACCTCTTATAGCGGCGCAGATACGCAGTATTTT
CASTSYSGADTQYF
>.|.|TRBJ1-1|TRBV27
TGTGCCAGCAGTTTAAGGTCTTGGTCAGAGAACACTGAAGCTTTCTTT
CASSLRSWSENTEAFF
>.|TRBD1|TRBJ2-5|TRBV6-5
TGTGCCAGCTGTACGGGGACAGAACCTCAAGAGACCCAGTACTTC
CASCTGTEPQETQYF
>.|.|TRBJ1-1|TRBV5-6
TGTGCCAGCAGCCCTGGGGCCCCAAGGGGGACTGAAGCTTTCTTT
CASSPGAPRGTEAFF
>.|TRBD2|TRBJ2-2|TRBV6-4
TGTGCCAGCTCTACTAGCGAGTCCGGGGAGCTGTTTTTT
CASSTSESGELFF
>.|.|TRBJ2-7|TRBV5-6
TGTGCCAGCAGCCCCGGGGACTACGAGCAGTACTTC
CASSPGDYEQYF
>.|.|TRBJ1-6|TRBV7-9
TGTGCCAGCAGCCATCGACAGAATTCACCCCTCCACTTT
CASSHRQNSPLHF
>.|.|TRBJ2-2|TRBV6-1
TGTGCCTGCCGGGGATTTACAGCGAACACCGGGGAGCTGTTTTTT
CACRGFTANTGELFF
>.|.|TRBJ1-2|TRBV4-2
TGTGCCAGCAGCCAAGCCGATGGCTACACCTTC
CASSQADGYTF
>.|.|TRBJ1-2|TRBV30
TGTGCCTGGAGTGTACTCGAGGGACGGACGACAGCTAACTATGGCTACACCTTC
CAWSVLEGRTTANYGYTF
>.|.|TRBJ1-1|TRBV7-2
TGTGCCAGCAGCCAACACGAGCTGACTGAAGCTTTCTTT
CASSQHELTEAFF
>once|TRBD2|TRBJ2-7|TRBV5-4
TGTGCCAGCAGCCTAAAGCGGGAGCTGTTTGCCGAGCAGTACTTC
CASSLKRELFAEQYF
>few|.|TRBJ2-7|TRBV7-9
TGTGCCAGCAAGGCCCCCGGATGGGACGGCGAGCAGTACTTC
CASKAPGWDGEQYF
>.|.|TRBJ1-5|TRBV30
TGTGCCTGGAGTGTGACTGGGAATCAGCCCCAGCATTTT
CAWSVTGNQPQHF
>.|.|TRBJ1-2|TRBV23-1
TGCGCCAGCTTATACCTTCTGGGGCCGAGAAACTATGGCTACACCTTC
CASLYLLGPRNYGYTF
>.|TRBD2|TRBJ2-7|TRBV4-1
TGCGCCAGCAGCCCGGGACTAGGACTCTACGAGCAGTACTTC
CASSPGLGLYEQYF
>.|TRBD1|TRBJ2-7|TRBV29-1
TGCAGCCCCAGACAGGGAAACTCCTACGAGCAGTACTTC
CSPRQGNSYEQYF
>.|TRBD2|TRBJ2-3|TRBV27
TGTGCCAGCAGTTCCTTAGCGGGGGGCACAGATACGCAGTATTTT
CASSSLAGGTDTQYF
>few|.|TRBJ2-3|TRBV14
TGTGCCAGCAGCCATTACACAGATACGCAGTATTTT
CASSHYTDTQYF
>once|.|TRBJ1-5|TRBV4-1
TGCGCCAGCAGCCAAGAGTGGACAGACCTAAATCAGCCCCAGCATTTT
CASSQEWTDLNQPQHF
>.|.|TRBJ2-7|TRBV27
TGTGCCAGCGGTAGGGGCGAGCAGTACTTC
CASGRGEQYF
>.|TRBD1|TRBJ1-5|TRBV5-8
TGTGCCAGCAGCTTGGGGACAGGGCCGGGTCAGCCCCAGCATTTT
CASSLGTGPGQPQHF
>.|.|TRBJ2-2|TRBV18
TGTGCCAGCTCACCACCCAGGGGGGGGCGCGAGGAGCTGTTTTTT
CASSPPRGGREELFF
>.|TRBD1|TRBJ2-3|TRBV9
TGTGCCAGCAGCCACGGGACAGGGCGAAATACGCAGTATTTT
CASSHGTGRNTQYF
>.|TRBD2|TRBJ2-3|TRBV7-9
TGTGCCAGCAGCCACTCCGGACTAGCGGGAGTAACGCAGTATTTT
CASSHSGLAGVTQYF
>.|TRBD1|TRBJ2-7|TRBV27
TGTGCCAGCAGTCCCCCCCCCAGGGGGCGAGGAAGCCAACCCTACGAGCAGTACTTC
CASSPPPRGRGSQPYEQYF
>.|.|TRBJ1-2|TRBV5-1
TGCGCCAGCAGCTTGGAGACCCTCCGGGAGGGCTACACCTTC
CASSLETLREGYTF
>.|TRBD2|TRBJ2-7|TRBV15
TGTGCCACCAGCAGAGATGGGGGAGGGTCCTACGAGCAGTACTTC
CATSRDGGGSYEQYF
>.|.|TRBJ2-1|TRBV5-1
TGCGCCAGCAGCTTGGGGGCCCATGAGCAGTTCTTC
CASSLGAHEQFF
>.|.|TRBJ2-7|TRBV13
TGTGCCAGCAGCTTAACAGGGCCCTCTCACGAGCAGTACTTC
CASSLTGPSHEQYF
>.|.|TRBJ2-1|TRBV27
TGTGCCAGCAGTTTAGGCAGGAACAATGAGCAGTTCTTC
CASSLGRNNEQFF
>.|.|TRBJ2-5|TRBV6-8
TGTGCCAGCAGTTACTATCGACAGCAAGAGACCCAGTACTTC
CASSYYRQQETQYF
>.|TRBD2|TRBJ2-2|TRBV2
TGTGCCAGCAGTTCTTGGCGGGAGGTCGGGAACACCGGGGAGCTGTTTTTT
CASSSWREVGNTGELFF
>few|TRBD1|TRBJ1-1|TRBV7-9
TGTGCCAGCAGCTTCCACCTGACAGGGAGAACTGAAGCTTTCTTT
CASSFHLTGRTEAFF
>.|.|TRBJ2-1|TRBV29-1
TGCAGCGCCGGAGGGGGGTCGCAAAATGAGCAGTTCTTC
CSAGGGSQNEQFF
>.|TRBD1|TRBJ2-7|TRBV7-2
TGTGCCAGCAGCTTAGCCGGACAGGGGAGCTCCTACGAGCAGTACTTC
CASSLAGQGSSYEQYF
>.|.|TRBJ2-7|TRBV5-5
TGTGCCAGCAACACCCACCGGGACACATCCTCCTACGAGCAGTACTTC
CASNTHRDTSSYEQYF
>.|.|TRBJ2-3|TRBV2
TGTGCCAGCACCGAGGGACTTCACACAGATACGCAGTATTTT
CASTEGLHTDTQYF
>.|.|TRBJ2-5|TRBV6-6
TGTGCCAGCAGTTACGAGGTGACAGACCAAGAGACCCAGTACTTC
CASSYEVTDQETQYF
>.|.|TRBJ1-2|TRBV12-5
TGTGCTAGTGGTCCGCCGCGGGGTATGCTCTATGGCTACACCTTC
CASGPPRGMLYGYTF
>.|.|TRBJ2-3|TRBV6-5
TGTGCCAGCAGTTACGCCCCCACAGATACGCAGTATTTT
CASSYAPTDTQYF
>.|.|TRBJ2-5|TRBV11-1
TGTGCCAGCAGCTTACTTACGGGTAACGGAGAGACCCAGTACTTC
CASSLLTGNGETQYF
>.|TRBD1|TRBJ2-7|TRBV2
TGTGCCAGTACAGGGGGCGTGACCTACGAGCAGTACTTC
CASTGGVTYEQYF
>.|.|TRBJ2-7|TRBV29-1
TGCAGCGTTGCCCGGGTTGGGGAAAGCTACGAGCAGTACTTC
CSVARVGESYEQYF
>.|.|TRBJ2-1|TRBV6-5
TGTGCCAGCAGTTACTCGAGGGGCACCTACAATGAGCAGTTCTTC
CASSYSRGTYNEQFF
>once|.|TRBJ1-1|TRBV7-3
TGTGCCAGCAGCTTAGGGGCGGGCACTGAAGCTTTCTTT
CASSLGAGTEAFF
>.|.|TRBJ2-7|TRBV4-2
TGTGCCAGCAGCCATACAGGACAGACATCCTACGAGCAGTACTTC
CASSHTGQTSYEQYF
>.|.|TRBJ1-3|TRBV10-1
TGCGCCAGCAGTCCCGGACAGCCTGGAAACACCATATATTTT
CASSPGQPGNTIYF